Presented here are 2 T cell receptor beta chains from one specimen sequenced in a study of T-cell memory formation after mild COVID-19. Via MiXCR, TCRdb re-called the 5' RACE reads, giving one row per CDR3 protein. The sample has around 340,000 distinct CDR3 sequences, roughly 15% seen once; the top ten hold about a fifth. Source material: PBMCs or a T cell subset sorted from them (not recorded which). All receptors come from a man aged 18 to 30 who had mild COVID-19 (a few samples of this study predate the infection). Cell type and time point are not known.

The DNA for the CDR3 is TGTGCCACCAGTGATTACGCTGGAAACACCATATATTTT. This sequence encodes CATSDYAGNTIYF. The chain uses TRBV24-1 and TRBJ1-3; D unclear. Germline values: CDR1 KGHDR, CDR2 SFDVKD. The CDR3 loop spans 13 amino acids. The V end lost 2 bases, the J end lost 2 bases, and 3 bases lay between the germline ends.

This clonotype has at least ten counts. The J gene is TRBJ2-1, the V gene TRBV4-3, with TRBD2 identical over 8 bases. With V trimmed by 1 base and J by 2 bases, 4 bases remained unmatched. The length of the CDR3 is 16 residues. CDR1 LGHNA and CDR2 YSLEER come from the germline V gene. CDR3 loop: CASSQGRGGAYNEQFF. The CDR3, as DNA: TGCGCCAGCAGCCAAGGACGGGGGGGCGCCTACAATGAGCAGTTCTTC.